This TCR beta chain is drawn from a study of blood T cell repertoires in COVID-19. Whole-study context: Some COVID-19 samples were acute and others convalescent; all came from the United States, Italy and Spain. T cells, B-cell-depleted T cells, or PBMCs supplied cDNA or gDNA.

Between the trimmed V and J ends, which lost 0 bases and 6 bases, there was a span of 16 bases. This CDR3 is built from 16 residues. The germline V gene encodes CDR1 MNHEY and CDR2 SVGEGT. TCRdb keeps only in-frame clones here, not all; method: immunoSEQ multiplex PCR. This sample has 200,000 to 250,000 clones, with about 86% found just once. The sequence came from a woman between 40 and 50 years old with acute COVID-19. This chain connects TRBV6-2 or TRBV6-3 to TRBJ2-3; D might be TRBD2 (5 bases). What was sequenced was PBMCs or T cells enriched from blood (not recorded which). The CDR3 loop is CASSYSRVMRVDTQYF. The DNA for the CDR3 is TGTGCCAGCAGTTACTCGAGGGTTATGAGGGTTGATACGCAGTATTTT.